These T cell receptor beta chains were read from a single sample in a study of a mutant IDH1 vaccine in newly diagnosed glioma. The protocol was immunoSEQ multiplex PCR, while the TCRdb copy is restricted to in-frame clones and leaves out a portion. The sample lists around 30,000 clones; over 80% were seen once. Their specific antigens are unknown. Sequencing was performed on PBMCs, taken from a glioma patient whose treatment included an IDH1 peptide vaccine. These receptors were taken from a woman younger than 35 with glioma. CDR3s include the opening cysteine and the closing phenylalanine or tryptophan. Each record gives: J gene, V gene, D gene, CDR3 protein. The D gene is left open where the match is weak.

TRBJ1-2,TRBV6-6,.,CASSESGGRGYTF
TRBJ1-1,TRBV30,TRBD1,CAWLPDRVNTEAFF
TRBJ1-5,TRBV7-2,.,CASSSDTNQPQHF
TRBJ1-5,TRBV19,.,CASSSKSTQPQHF
TRBJ2-7,TRBV9,.,CASSVALEQSGEQYF
TRBJ2-3,TRBV9,.,CASSVRSGASTDTQYF
TRBJ2-1,TRBV6-6,TRBD2,CASSGSGKTYNEQFF
TRBJ1-2,TRBV19,.,CASSPGLGGYGYTF
TRBJ2-5,TRBV18,.,CASSLQGVGETQYF
TRBJ2-5,TRBV5-1,.,CASSPQEGLKTQYF
TRBJ1-2,TRBV19,.,CASSIQALNSNYGYTF
TRBJ2-3,TRBV4-2,.,CASSQDGLLAQYF
TRBJ1-5,TRBV30,TRBD1,CAWSTGAVNQPQHF
TRBJ2-7,TRBV27,.,CASSLSRGDHEQYF
TRBJ1-1,TRBV7-9,.,CASSRNQGPTEAFF
TRBJ1-5,TRBV7-8,.,CASSLSMSNQPQHF
TRBJ2-5,TRBV12-5,.,CASGFTRRTQYF
TRBJ1-1,TRBV5-6,TRBD1,CASSLAGRTGNEAFF
TRBJ2-7,TRBV4-1,.,CASSQGTETGLYEQYF
TRBJ2-3,TRBV4-3,.,CASSQYRARGTDTQYF
TRBJ1-2,TRBV14,.,CASSQVEFYGYTF
TRBJ2-2,TRBV7-7,.,CASSLTGTGELFF
TRBJ2-7,TRBV5-6,TRBD1,CASSHTGQGAYEQYF
TRBJ2-3,TRBV27,.,CASSFRVPSTDTQYF
TRBJ2-5,TRBV11-2,.,CASSLVPKGSQETQYF
TRBJ1-5,TRBV6-5,.,CASSYEGVNQPQHF
TRBJ1-1,TRBV10-3,TRBD1,CAISGGQEVGEAFF
TRBJ1-2,TRBV28,TRBD1,CASSLGGQGAGGYTF
TRBJ1-3,TRBV5-3,.,CARSFSSAAGNTIYF
TRBJ2-3,TRBV7-9,.,CASSPPADTQYF
TRBJ1-1,TRBV7-8,TRBD1,CASSPPGQGKYTEAFF
TRBJ2-3,TRBV19,TRBD1,CASSTRQGMIGDTQYF
TRBJ1-6,TRBV2,TRBD1,CASKWTGSNSPLHF
TRBJ1-2,TRBV5-8,.,CASSLTGVSYGYTF
TRBJ1-2,TRBV6-4,TRBD1,CASSALGQGNYTF
TRBJ1-1,TRBV6-1,.,CASSATRVGAFF
TRBJ1-2,TRBV6-4,.,CASAPGPANYGYTF
TRBJ1-2,TRBV11-3,.,CASSLAQASYTF
TRBJ1-4,TRBV25-1,TRBD1,CASNQQGDGEKLFF
TRBJ2-7,TRBV7-9,.,CASSGGDYEQYF
TRBJ1-2,TRBV25-1,.,CASSDGQLNYGYTF
TRBJ1-4,TRBV6-5,.,CASSAAATNEKLFF
TRBJ1-1,TRBV9,.,CASSVINTEAFF
TRBJ2-7,TRBV27,.,CASSFEPFYEQYF
TRBJ2-1,TRBV20-1,TRBD1,CSTTGDEQFF
TRBJ1-2,TRBV27,.,CASSDSGIPRGWGYTF
TRBJ1-6,TRBV7-2,.,CASSLAVANSPLHF
TRBJ2-5,TRBV7-8,.,CASSLGRAEETQYF
TRBJ1-2,TRBV10-3,TRBD1,CAISRGQGAFGYTF
TRBJ2-5,TRBV28,TRBD1,CASTRTTGGTETQYF
TRBJ2-6,TRBV5-1,.,CASTTARGAGANVLTF
TRBJ1-4,TRBV10-3,.,CAISESPPGTEKLFF